This T cell receptor beta chain was documented in a study of blood T cell repertoires in COVID-19. Looking at the study overall: COVID-19 samples from acute and convalescent phases originated in the United States, Italy and Spain.

Germline V gene lookup returns CDR1 LGHNA and CDR2 YNFKEQ. The CDR3 covers 18 residues. V lost 0 bases to trimming and J lost 0 bases, with 16 bases between them. As handled by the study authors: By means of reference gene primer amplification, nucleated cell counts were estimated. The table came from immunoSEQ multiplex PCR; TCRdb's copy has only in-frame clones and leaves some out. V and J calls and clone size are those listed in that table; D and trimming were worked out from the DNA. This table has 250,000 to 300,000 clones, approximately 85% appearing once. The chain has TRBV4-2 and TRBJ2-3; D perhaps matches TRBD2 (6 bases). The sample consisted of peripheral blood. This sequence originates from a woman between 65 and 79 years old with acute or convalescent COVID-19. Here the CDR3 reads CASSQDLGGGVSTDTQYF. The DNA of the CDR3 is TGTGCCAGCAGCCAAGATCTCGGAGGCGGGGTTAGCACAGATACGCAGTATTTT.